This T cell receptor (beta chain) originates from a study of T cells after yellow fever vaccination. The wider study: In the case of low-cell-number fractions, SMART-Seq v4 Ultra Low Input was used for preparation. Whole-study findings and limits: A small share of clonotypes appeared in both CD4 and CD8 compartments. Reappearing after the booster were most of the clones from primary vaccination (roughly 95% CD4, around 88% CD8).

They built TCR cDNA with 5'RACE template switching, a step that put in a universal primer site and UMIs. One entry per CDR3 protein results from TCRdb running MiXCR on the 5' RACE reads. The sample carries roughly 250,000 distinct CDR3 sequences, 10% to 15% recorded once. On this clonotype itself: Its antigen is not identified.

Losses at the gene ends were 4 bases for V and 5 bases for J; bases not matched to a gene: 5. Germline values: CDR1 DFQATT, CDR2 SNEGSKA (reference sequence). The CDR3 totals 13 residues. This chain connects TRBV20-1 to TRBJ2-7, with TRBD2 identical over 10 bases. This receptor was identified in a man aged 25-45 years who received the YFV17D yellow fever vaccine. The source material was CD4+ T cells sorted from PBMCs, sampled 45 days after the yellow fever booster vaccination. The CDR3: CSATSGSGNEQYF. In DNA form, the CDR3 reads TGCAGTGCTACTAGCGGGAGTGGAAACGAGCAGTACTTC.